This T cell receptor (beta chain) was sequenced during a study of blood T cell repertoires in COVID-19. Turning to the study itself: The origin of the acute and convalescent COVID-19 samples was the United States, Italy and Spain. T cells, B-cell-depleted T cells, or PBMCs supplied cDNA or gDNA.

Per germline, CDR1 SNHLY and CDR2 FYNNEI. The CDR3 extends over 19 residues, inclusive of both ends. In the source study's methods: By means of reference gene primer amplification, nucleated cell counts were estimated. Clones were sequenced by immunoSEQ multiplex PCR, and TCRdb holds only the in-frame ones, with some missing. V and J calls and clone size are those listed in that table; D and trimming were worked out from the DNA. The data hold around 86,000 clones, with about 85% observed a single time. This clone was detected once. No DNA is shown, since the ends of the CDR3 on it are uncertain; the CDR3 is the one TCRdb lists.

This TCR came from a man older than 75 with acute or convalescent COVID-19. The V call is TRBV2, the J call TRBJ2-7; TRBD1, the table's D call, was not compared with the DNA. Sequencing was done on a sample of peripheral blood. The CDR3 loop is CASVPAVRGGQAHRDEQYF.